This T cell receptor (beta chain) originates from a study of T cell responses to AZD1222 COVID-19 vaccine. The ends lost 6 bases at V and 0 bases at J; junction bases unmatched: 5. The CDR3 runs 15 residues. From germline, CDR1 is KGHSH and CDR2 LQKENI. Clones were read by immunoSEQ multiplex PCR, and TCRdb kept only the in-frame ones, dropping some. This sample has 95,000 to 150,000 clones, with 85% to 90% found just once. Of note for this clone: Its antigen is unknown.

Study-level points and caveats: White British donors predominated, females outnumbered males, and clonal diversity was possibly underestimated.

Specimen: peripheral blood, collected on day 0 of AZD1222 vaccination. The receptor was derived from an adult in good health. The V and J genes are TRBV18 and TRBJ2-7, with 10 positions matching TRBD1. CDR3 nucleotides: TGTGCCAGCTCCCGGACAGGGGGGGCCTCCTACGAGCAGTACTTC. It encodes CASSRTGGASYEQYF.